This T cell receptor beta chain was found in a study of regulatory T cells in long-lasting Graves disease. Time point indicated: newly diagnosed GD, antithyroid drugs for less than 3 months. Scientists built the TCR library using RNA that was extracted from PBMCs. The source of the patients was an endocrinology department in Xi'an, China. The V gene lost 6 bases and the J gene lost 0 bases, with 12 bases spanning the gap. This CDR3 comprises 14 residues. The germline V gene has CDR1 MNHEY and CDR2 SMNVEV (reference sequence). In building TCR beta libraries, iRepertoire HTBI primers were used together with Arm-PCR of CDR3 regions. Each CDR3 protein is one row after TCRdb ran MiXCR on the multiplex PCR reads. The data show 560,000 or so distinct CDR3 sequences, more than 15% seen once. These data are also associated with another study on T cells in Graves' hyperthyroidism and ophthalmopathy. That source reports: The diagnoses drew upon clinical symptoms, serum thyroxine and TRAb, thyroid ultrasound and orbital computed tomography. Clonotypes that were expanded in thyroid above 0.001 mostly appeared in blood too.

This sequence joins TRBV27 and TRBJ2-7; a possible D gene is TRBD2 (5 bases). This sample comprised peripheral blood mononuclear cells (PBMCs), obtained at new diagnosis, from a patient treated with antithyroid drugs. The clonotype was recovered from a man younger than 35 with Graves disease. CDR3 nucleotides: TGTGCCAGCAGCCCGGGGATCAGCTCCTACGAGCAGTACTTC. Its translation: CASSPGISSYEQYF.